The 27 T cell receptor beta chains below all came from one sample that was sequenced in a study of neoadjuvant anti-PD-1 for oral cavity cancer. The protocol was immunoSEQ multiplex PCR, while the TCRdb copy is restricted to in-frame clones and leaves out a portion. The sample has tens of thousands of clones, around 85% seen once. Documented time point: after neoadjuvant nivolumab, at surgical resection. The source was PBMCs, collected after nivolumab (anti-PD-1) treatment. The source is a person aged 35 to 85 with oral cavity squamous cell carcinoma.

There are a few counts of this clone. The chain combines TRBV4-1 with TRBJ2-2; D unclear. The CDR3 length is 16 residues. Germline CDR1 is MGHRA and CDR2 is YSYEKL. Deletions cut 1 base from V and 1 base from J, with 10 bases between. The CDR3 is CASSQGLLRNTGELFF. The CDR3 DNA sequence: TGCGCCAGCAGCCAAGGTCTATTACGGAACACCGGGGAGCTGTTTTTT.

This sequence joins TRBV7-6 and TRBJ2-2, with D perhaps TRBD1 (7 bases). The germline V gene has CDR1 SGHVS and CDR2 FNYEAQ. CDR3 length: 14 amino acids. Between the trimmed V and J ends, which lost 5 bases and 6 bases, there was a span of 13 bases. The CDR3 DNA follows: TGTGCCAGCAGCCAGGGGGGCGCCTCCGGGGAGCTGTTTTTT. As protein: CASSQGGASGELFF.

This chain links TRBV7-9 with TRBJ2-1; 8 positions match TRBD2. J was trimmed by 5 bases and V by 2 bases; bases with no gene match: 8. CDR1 is SEHNR and CDR2 is FQNEAQ in the germline V gene (reference sequence). The CDR3 loop spans 16 amino acids. This CDR3 is CASSLNPGLGNNEQFF. The CDR3 region has the DNA TGTGCCAGCAGCTTAAACCCGGGACTAGGAAACAATGAGCAGTTCTTC.

The chain employs TRBV6-6 and TRBJ2-4, with D perhaps matching TRBD1 (5 bases). Trimming left V 10 bases short and J 4 bases short, with 14 bases between. The CDR3 length is 13 residues. CDR1 is MNHNY, CDR2 SVGAGI, per germline (reference sequence). CDR3 DNA sequence: TGTGCCACCATCGGACACGGGAAAAACATTCAGTACTTC. Translation gives CATIGHGKNIQYF.

V and J are TRBV6-6 and TRBJ1-2; 7 bases agree with TRBD1. The CDR3 has 15 amino acids. CDR1 is MNHNY and CDR2 is SVGAGI in the germline V gene (reference sequence). After removal of 5 bases from V and 5 bases from J, the junction contained 11 bases not matched to a gene. CDR3 amino acids: CASSTPGQDPYGYTF. The CDR3 DNA is TGTGCCAGCAGTACCCCCGGACAGGATCCTTATGGCTACACCTTC.

The rearrangement uses TRBV19 and TRBJ2-3; possible D gene TRBD1, 5 bases. The germline CDR1 and CDR2 sequences are LNHDA and SQIVND (reference sequence). Between the trimmed V and J ends, which lost 6 bases and 6 bases, there was a span of 19 bases. The CDR3 covers 15 residues. The CDR3 protein is CASRSGLGATDTQYF. Here the CDR3 DNA reads TGTGCCAGTAGGTCCGGGTTAGGGGCCACGGATACGCAGTATTTT.

The chain couples TRBV2 to TRBJ2-1; D not certain. Trimming cost V 4 bases and J 3 bases, with 13 bases left between them. The length of the CDR3 is 15 residues. Germline V gene lookup returns CDR1 SNHLY and CDR2 FYNNEI. CDR3 protein: CASSGGSINYNEQFF. Here the CDR3 DNA reads TGTGCCAGCAGTGGCGGCTCCATAAACTACAATGAGCAGTTCTTC.

The chain links TRBV9 to TRBJ1-1, with 8 bases identical to TRBD1. CDR3 length: 14 residues. From germline, CDR1 is SGDLS and CDR2 YYNGEE. V dropped 3 bases and J dropped 2; count of bases not matched to a gene: 3. CDR3: CASSGQGYNTEAFF. The CDR3 nucleotides read TGTGCCAGCAGCGGACAGGGGTATAACACTGAAGCTTTCTTT.

The gene calls are TRBV6-5 and TRBJ1-1; D call uncertain. V gave up 0 bases and J gave up 10 bases, with 18 bases separating them. From germline, CDR1 is MNHEY and CDR2 SVGAGI. CDR3 length equals 15 residues. The CDR3 region is CASSYSKRTLSGAFF. Here the CDR3 DNA reads TGTGCCAGCAGTTACTCGAAACGGACCCTTAGCGGAGCTTTCTTT.

This chain uses TRBV19 with TRBJ2-3, with TRBD1 identical over 7 bases. The germline gives CDR1 LNHDA, CDR2 SQIVND (reference sequence). The CDR3 sequence is 16 residues long. The V and J ends lost 3 bases and 3 bases, in that order; junction bases with no gene match: 9. The CDR3 DNA follows: TGTGCCAGTAGTATTGGCAGGGCCAGGGGGACAGATACGCAGTATTTT. Amino acids: CASSIGRARGTDTQYF.

V usage is TRBV10-3 and J usage is TRBJ1-6; D perhaps matches TRBD1 (6 bases). This CDR3 region has 13 residues. Between the trimmed V and J ends, which lost 6 bases and 9 bases, there was a span of 12 bases. Germline lookup yields CDR1 ENHRY and CDR2 SYGVKD. CDR3: CAIRGAVPSPLHF. The CDR3 region has the DNA TGTGCCATCAGGGGGGCGGTCCCTTCACCCCTCCACTTT.

The gene calls are TRBV6-6 and TRBJ1-4; D ambiguous. Germline CDR1 and CDR2: MNHNY and SVGAGI (reference sequence). The CDR3 length is 13 residues. V lost 6 bases and J lost 3, with 8 bases in between. Here the CDR3 reads CASRLGANEKLFF. The CDR3 DNA sequence: TGTGCCAGCAGACTCGGCGCTAATGAAAAACTGTTTTTT.

V and J are TRBV13 and TRBJ2-5; D uncertain. The germline V gene encodes CDR1 PRHDT and CDR2 FYEKMQ (reference sequence). This CDR3 spans 12 amino acids. V was trimmed by 0 bases and J by 5 bases, leaving 4 bases between them. The CDR3, as DNA: TGTGCCAGCAGCTTAGGCCTTGAGACCCAGTACTTC. It yields the protein CASSLGLETQYF.

CDR3 sequence reads: CASSGKWGRPTNTGELFF. The CDR3 region has the DNA TGTGCCAGCAGCGGAAAATGGGGCAGACCTACGAACACCGGGGAGCTGTTTTTT. The chain couples TRBV9 to TRBJ2-2, with a tentative D call TRBD1 (5 bases). The CDR3 sequence is 18 residues long. Trimming stripped 3 bases from V and 0 bases from J, with 18 bases between. Germline V lookup: CDR1 SGDLS, CDR2 YYNGEE.

This clone occurred once. The gene calls are TRBV2 and TRBJ2-3; possible D gene TRBD2, 6 bases. The CDR3 has 15 amino acids. Trimming removed 4 bases at V and 6 bases at J, with 17 bases between. CDR1 SNHLY and CDR2 FYNNEI come from the germline V gene. The DNA of the CDR3 is TGTGCCAGCAGTGGGCCAGCGGGCGGGGCGGATACGCAGTATTTT. It yields the protein CASSGPAGGADTQYF.

The rearrangement joins TRBV7-3 to TRBJ2-3; 8 positions match TRBD2. This CDR3 region has 16 residues. In germline, CDR1 is SGHTA, CDR2 FQGTGA. The V segment lost 5 bases and the J segment 2 bases; nucleotides outside the gene matches: 9. Here the CDR3 DNA reads TGTGCCAGCAGCCTGATTAGCGGGGCCTCCACAGATACGCAGTATTTT. Translating gives CASSLISGASTDTQYF.

The V and J genes are TRBV2 and TRBJ2-3, with D possibly TRBD2 on 5 matching bases. Trimming pared 0 bases from V and 4 bases from J, leaving 17 bases between. Germline V gene lookup returns CDR1 SNHLY and CDR2 FYNNEI. This CDR3 has 17 residues. CDR3 DNA sequence: TGTGCCAGCAGTGAAGCGCTTAGGCTAGCTCGGGCAGATACGCAGTATTTT. This codes for CASSEALRLARADTQYF.

The V call is TRBV7-8, the J call TRBJ1-4; D is unresolved. Trimming removed 6 bases at V and 7 bases at J, with 9 bases between. The CDR3 has 12 residues. Germline V gene lookup returns CDR1 SGHVS and CDR2 FQNEAQ. CDR3 sequence: CASRSPGEKLFF. In DNA, the CDR3 is TGTGCCAGCAGGTCCCCGGGTGAAAAACTGTTTTTT.

The V call is TRBV10-3, the J call TRBJ2-1; D gene ambiguous. CDR1 is ENHRY and CDR2 is SYGVKD in the germline V gene. Trimming pared 4 bases from V and 3 bases from J, leaving 7 bases between. The CDR3 runs 13 residues. The CDR3 is CAISGRSYNEQFF. The CDR3 DNA sequence: TGTGCCATCAGTGGTCGAAGCTACAATGAGCAGTTCTTC.

V is TRBV27 and J is TRBJ1-1, with 7 nucleotides matching TRBD1. Germline V gives CDR1 MNHEY, CDR2 SMNVEV (reference sequence). The CDR3 extends over 18 amino acids. Trimming at V came to 4 bases and at J to 0 bases, leaving 14 bases not matched to a gene. CDR3 sequence: CASSSKQSGQSLNTEAFF. The CDR3 DNA is TGTGCCAGCAGTTCCAAGCAATCGGGACAGAGTTTGAACACTGAAGCTTTCTTT.

This CDR3 reads CASRQTVTSTDTQYF. The CDR3 nucleotides read TGTGCCAGCAGACAGACGGTCACTAGCACAGATACGCAGTATTTT. V gene TRBV7-3 combines with J gene TRBJ2-3; D is unresolved. The V gene's germline CDR1 is SGHTA and CDR2 FQGTGA. The CDR3 has 15 residues. Trimming took 6 bases from V and 0 from J, leaving 13 bases between them.

The gene calls are TRBV29-1 and TRBJ2-5; possibly TRBD1 for D (6 bases). Germline V gene lookup returns CDR1 SQVTM and CDR2 ANQGSEA. Trimming cost V 6 bases and J 5 bases, with 16 bases left between them. The CDR3 spans 13 residues. CDR3: CSVPGHKLETQYF. For the CDR3, the DNA is TGCAGCGTACCGGGACACAAATTGGAGACCCAGTACTTC.

Notes on this clone: The same CDR3 is also encoded by other DNA sequences in this sample. This chain joins TRBV28 and TRBJ1-5; D remains ambiguous. The CDR3 covers 13 residues. The V end was cut by 6 bases, the J end by 1 base, with 7 bases between. CDR1 is MDHEN and CDR2 is SYDVKM in the germline V gene. As DNA, the CDR3 is TGTGCCAGCAGCCCCGACAGCAATCAGCCCCAGCATTTT. It yields the protein CASSPDSNQPQHF.

The chain links TRBV11-2 to TRBJ2-4; 9 bases match TRBD1. Trimming took 7 bases from V and 2 from J; bases not matched to a gene: 12. The CDR3 spans 17 residues. Germline CDR1 is SGHAT and CDR2 is FQNNGV. The CDR3 loop is CASTNLGQGAPKNIQYF. CDR3 DNA: TGTGCCAGCACCAATTTGGGACAGGGTGCTCCCAAAAACATTCAGTACTTC.

The chain recombines TRBV5-4 with TRBJ2-7; D gene uncertain. This CDR3 comprises 12 residues. Trimming took 0 bases from V and 6 from J, leaving 7 bases between them. CDR1 SGHNT and CDR2 YYREEE come from the germline V gene (reference sequence). In nucleotides, the CDR3 is TGTGCCAGCAGCTTGGAGCACGCCGAGCAGTACTTC. It yields the protein CASSLEHAEQYF.

The chain has TRBV5-1 and TRBJ2-5; perhaps D is TRBD1 or TRBD2 (5 bases each). The germline V gene has CDR1 SGHRS and CDR2 YFSETQ. Trimming cost V 0 bases and J 5 bases, with 8 bases left between them. This CDR3 is 13 amino acids long. The chain's CDR3 is CASSLGGEETQYF. CDR3 coding DNA: TGCGCCAGCAGCTTGGGAGGGGAGGAGACCCAGTACTTC.

This clone was seen a handful of times. V gene TRBV7-9 combines with J gene TRBJ2-1, with 13 positions matching TRBD2. The V segment lost 4 bases and the J segment 4 bases; nucleotides outside the gene matches: 4. Germline V gene lookup returns CDR1 SEHNR and CDR2 FQNEAQ (reference sequence). The CDR3 covers 16 residues. CDR3 nucleotide sequence: TGTGCCAGCAGCTCCACTAGCGGGAGGGAATACAATGAGCAGTTCTTC. This sequence encodes CASSSTSGREYNEQFF.